These 17 T cell receptor beta chains share one sample of origin, sequenced in a study of cytomegalovirus exposure and HLA in healthy donors. Sequencing was performed with immunoSEQ multiplex PCR; in TCRdb, only in-frame clones are kept and a portion is missing. The data show fewer than 400,000 clones, around 86% seen once. What was sequenced was PBMCs. The receptors shown here come from a woman aged 18-29 years in good health and CMV-seronegative.

The gene calls are TRBV28 and TRBJ2-2; 11 bases are a match to TRBD2. Germline values: CDR1 MDHEN, CDR2 SYDVKM. The V and J ends lost 7 bases and 6 bases, in that order; junction bases with no gene match: 7. CDR3 size: 15 residues. The CDR3 bases are TGTGCCAGCACTCCACTAGCGGGAGCATCCGGGGAGCTGTTTTTT. It yields the protein CASTPLAGASGELFF. The whole variable domain, filled in from reference TRBV28 and TRBJ2-2, reads DVKVTQSSRYLVKRTGEKVFLECVQDMDHENMFWYRQDPGLGLRLIYFSYDVKMKEKGDIPEGYSVSREKKERFSLILESASTNQTSMYLCASTPLAGASGELFFGEGSRLTVL.

The rearrangement joins TRBV7-8 to TRBJ2-1, with 9 bases lining up with TRBD2. The CDR3 extends over 18 amino acids. CDR1 is SGHVS, CDR2 FQNEAQ, per germline. The ends lost 1 base at V and 4 bases at J; junction bases unmatched: 11. As DNA, the CDR3 is TGTGCCAGCAGCTTAGGAGAGCGCGGGAGGGCCCCTTACAATGAGCAGTTCTTC. Encoded protein: CASSLGERGRAPYNEQFF.

The CDR3 sequence: CASGSEQYF. The DNA for the CDR3 is TGTGCCAGCGGGTCCGAGCAGTACTTC. The genes are TRBV19 and TRBJ2-7; D not certain. The CDR3 totals 9 residues. The germline V gene encodes CDR1 LNHDA and CDR2 SQIVND (reference sequence). Between the trimmed V and J ends, which lost 9 bases and 6 bases, there was a span of 6 bases. Full variable domain (remainder filled in from reference TRBV19 and TRBJ2-7): DGGITQSPKYLFRKEGQNVTLSCEQNLNHDAMYWYRQDPGQGLRLIYYSQIVNDFQKGDIAEGYSVSREKKESFPLTVTSAQKNPTAFYLCASGSEQYFGPGTRLTVT.

The V gene is TRBV6-5, the J gene TRBJ2-1; TRBD1 agrees at 9 bases. V shed 6 bases and J 5 bases; nucleotides not matched to a gene: 8. The CDR3 loop spans 15 amino acids. Germline assignment: CDR1 MNHEY and CDR2 SVGAGI. In DNA form, the CDR3 reads TGTGCCAGCAGCAGCTTGTGGACAGGGGACAATGAGCAGTTCTTC. This translates into CASSSLWTGDNEQFF.

The chain recombines TRBV6-1 with TRBJ2-3; the match to TRBD2 covers 12 bases. V lost 8 bases to trimming and J lost 6 bases; unmatched junction nucleotides: 6. Looked up from germline, CDR1 is MNHNS and CDR2 is SASEGT. The CDR3 has 14 amino acids. This CDR3 is CASLAGGNWDTQYF. The DNA of the CDR3 is TGTGCCAGCCTAGCGGGAGGGAACTGGGATACGCAGTATTTT.

The genes are TRBV29-1 and TRBJ2-3; 7 bases are a match to TRBD2. This CDR3 comprises 13 residues. CDR1 and CDR2 (germline): SQVTM, ANQGSEA. J lost 2 bases, V lost 3 bases, and 2 bases had no gene match. The CDR3 protein is CSVDWDYTDTQYF. CDR3 sequence (DNA): TGCAGCGTTGATTGGGACTACACAGATACGCAGTATTTT.

The chain couples TRBV18 to TRBJ1-5; D uncertain. From germline, CDR1 is KGHSH and CDR2 LQKENI. The CDR3 contains 15 residues. The V gene lost 4 bases and the J gene lost 7 bases, with 17 bases spanning the gap. CDR3 DNA sequence: TGTGCCAGCTCACAAATTGAGGCTGGGGAGCAGCCCCAGCATTTT. Its protein product is CASSQIEAGEQPQHF.

V is TRBV29-1 and J is TRBJ2-3; D may be TRBD2 (5 bases). Trimming took 4 bases from V and 5 from J, leaving 16 bases between them. The CDR3 has 14 amino acids. CDR1 is SQVTM, CDR2 ANQGSEA, per germline. Here the CDR3 DNA reads TGCAGCGTTGCCCGTGGGGAGTCGGGAGATACGCAGTATTTT. This gives the protein CSVARGESGDTQYF.

The chain recombines TRBV7-3 with TRBJ2-3, with 7 positions matching TRBD2. With V trimmed by 2 bases and J by 7 bases, 6 bases remained unmatched. The length of the CDR3 is 14 residues. Germline CDR1 reads SGHTA; CDR2 reads FQGTGA. This CDR3 is CASSLESGGYTQYF. The CDR3 coding sequence is TGTGCCAGCAGCTTAGAATCGGGGGGATATACGCAGTATTTT.

The chain is built from TRBV4-3 and TRBJ2-3; D not certain. The CDR3 is made up of 15 amino acids. V dropped 4 bases and J dropped 2 bases, with 13 bases sitting between them. Germline CDR1 and CDR2: LGHNA and YSLEER. CDR3 region: CASSPQSQATDTQYF. Here the CDR3 DNA reads TGCGCCAGCAGCCCACAAAGTCAGGCCACAGATACGCAGTATTTT.

The table lists this clone with a count of one. This rearrangement joins TRBV18 to TRBJ2-7; possible D gene TRBD2, 6 bases. Trimming pared 5 bases from V and 3 bases from J, leaving 11 bases between. The length of the CDR3 is 13 residues. Per germline, CDR1 KGHSH and CDR2 LQKENI. The CDR3 region has the DNA TGTGCCAGCTCAGGCGGGAACCTCTACGAGCAGTACTTC. Translation gives CASSGGNLYEQYF.

The chain uses TRBV6-5 and TRBJ1-4; maybe TRBD1 (5 bases). From germline, CDR1 is MNHEY and CDR2 SVGAGI. The CDR3 has 15 amino acids. V was trimmed by 5 bases and J by 6 bases, leaving 16 bases between them. The CDR3 bases are TGTGCCAGCAGTCCCCAGGGAGGGGCTGATGAAAAACTGTTTTTT. Protein product: CASSPQGGADEKLFF.

The J gene is TRBJ2-1, the V gene TRBV18, with 7 bases that match TRBD2. CDR3 length: 13 amino acids. V lost 3 bases, J lost 6 bases, and 2 bases stayed unmatched. Looked up from germline, CDR1 is KGHSH and CDR2 is LQKENI. This CDR3 is CASSPPSGNEQFF. As DNA, the CDR3 is TGTGCCAGCTCACCCCCTAGCGGCAATGAGCAGTTCTTC.

This chain uses TRBV29-1 with TRBJ2-5; 8 bases fit TRBD1. V dropped 6 bases and J dropped 1; count of bases not matched to a gene: 10. CDR1 and CDR2 from the germline V gene are SQVTM and ANQGSEA. The CDR3 extends over 15 amino acids. CDR3 protein: CSVRDRPIFQETQYF. The CDR3 DNA is TGCAGCGTCCGGGACAGGCCGATTTTCCAAGAGACCCAGTACTTC.

The chain combines TRBV5-4 with TRBJ1-1; a possible D gene is TRBD1 (5 bases). V was cut by 4 bases and J by 1 base, with 14 bases left in between. The CDR3 covers 15 residues. The germline V gene encodes CDR1 SGHNT and CDR2 YYREEE (reference sequence). DNA of the CDR3: TGTGCCAGCAGCAGCTTAACAGGTGCGAACACTGAAGCTTTCTTT. Residues: CASSSLTGANTEAFF.

The chain joins TRBV6-5 to TRBJ2-5, with 9 bases aligning to TRBD2. CDR3 length: 12 residues. The V gene end was trimmed by 10 bases and the J gene end by 5 bases; junction bases not matched to a gene: 5. Germline V gives CDR1 MNHEY, CDR2 SVGAGI. The CDR3 coding sequence is TGTGCCACCCTGGGACTAGCCGAGACCCAGTACTTC. It translates to CATLGLAETQYF.

The chain couples TRBV9 to TRBJ2-3; a possible D gene is TRBD1 (5 bases). Per the germline V gene, CDR1 is SGDLS and CDR2 is YYNGEE. The CDR3 has 15 residues. V lost 3 bases and J 0 bases, leaving 11 bases between the germline ends. The CDR3 DNA is TGTGCCAGCAGCGGTAGGGGTTCTAGCACAGATACGCAGTATTTT. Amino acid sequence: CASSGRGSSTDTQYF. The whole variable domain, remainder taken from reference TRBV9 and TRBJ2-3, is DSGVTQTPKHLITATGQRVTLRCSPRSGDLSVYWYQQSLDQGLQFLIQYYNGEERAKGNILERFSAQQFPDLHSELNLSSLELGDSALYFCASSGRGSSTDTQYFGPGTRLTVL.